The 10 T cell receptor beta chains reported below all come from one sample, sequenced in a study of shared clonotypes between healthy human individuals. The protocol was immunoSEQ multiplex PCR, while the TCRdb copy is restricted to in-frame clones and leaves out a portion. Of 2 million to 2.5 million clones detected, around 95% appear once; the ten largest clones hold about 0.13%. What was sequenced was naive CD4+ T cells sorted from blood. Subset of the sample: CD45RA+ positively selected. Source of these receptors: a man between 18 and 29 years old in good health.

The chain carries TRBV10-1 and TRBJ2-3; 12 bases map to TRBD1. J gave up 9 bases and V 4 bases, and 11 bases lay outside the gene matches. CDR1 is WNHNN and CDR2 is SYGVQD in the germline V gene (reference sequence). The CDR3 contains 16 residues. CDR3 nucleotide sequence: TGCGCCAGCAGTGGCACCGGGACAGGGGGCATTAGGACGCAGTATTTT. Its protein product is CASSGTGTGGIRTQYF.

The chain uses TRBV7-2 and TRBJ2-2; D ambiguous. Trimming left V 5 bases short and J 4 bases short, with 11 bases between. The germline V gene encodes CDR1 SGHTA and CDR2 FQGNSA. The CDR3 extends over 14 amino acids. Here the CDR3 DNA reads TGTGCCAGCAGCCCTCGACCTAGCACCGGGGAGCTGTTTTTT. It translates to CASSPRPSTGELFF.

This clone was counted only a few times. Other DNA sequences within the sample encode an identical CDR3. This chain uses TRBV5-1 with TRBJ2-3, with D perhaps assigned TRBD1 or TRBD2 (5 bases each). Germline-derived CDR1 and CDR2 are SGHRS and YFSETQ. CDR3 size: 14 residues. V lost 0 bases to trimming and J lost 2 bases, with 7 bases between them. In DNA form, the CDR3 reads TGCGCCAGCAGCTTGGCGGGGCCCACAGATACGCAGTATTTT. Residues: CASSLAGPTDTQYF.

The chain has TRBV18 and TRBJ1-2; tentative D call: TRBD1 (5 bases). CDR3 length equals 16 residues. Trimming took off 4 bases at V and 4 bases at J, with 19 bases between the two ends. CDR1 KGHSH and CDR2 LQKENI come from the germline V gene. This CDR3 reads CASSLRSDGTGYGYTF. The CDR3 DNA is TGTGCCAGCTCACTAAGGAGCGACGGTACAGGCTATGGCTACACCTTC.

The chain links TRBV5-1 to TRBJ2-7, with TRBD1 matching over 10 bases. The CDR3 contains 16 residues. CDR1 is SGHRS, CDR2 YFSETQ, per germline. Trimming took 3 bases from V and 4 from J; bases not matched to a gene: 10. The CDR3: CASSWASGTGAYEQYF. The CDR3, as DNA: TGCGCCAGCAGCTGGGCCTCCGGGACAGGGGCTTACGAGCAGTACTTC.

The chain joins TRBV19 to TRBJ2-7; a weak D match, TRBD2 (6 bases). The CDR3 consists of 15 residues. Trimming shortened V by 2 bases and J by 3 bases, and 14 bases separated the two germline ends. Germline loops: CDR1 LNHDA, CDR2 SQIVND (reference sequence). The CDR3 nucleotides are TGTGCCAGTAGTATAAGGCTTGACGGGAGCTACGAGCAGTACTTC. This translates into CASSIRLDGSYEQYF.

In regard to this clone: This sample includes further DNA sequences coding for the same CDR3. The genes are TRBV5-1 and TRBJ2-2; D may be TRBD1 (6 bases). In germline, CDR1 is SGHRS, CDR2 YFSETQ. V was clipped by 2 bases and J by 5 bases, with 7 bases between them. This CDR3 is built from 13 residues. CDR3 in DNA: TGCGCCAGCAGCTTTACAGGGACCGGGGAGCTGTTTTTT. Encoded protein: CASSFTGTGELFF. The full variable domain, rest sourced from reference TRBV5-1 and TRBJ2-2, is KAGVTQTPRYLIKTRGQQVTLSCSPISGHRSVSWYQQTPGQGLQFLFEYFSETQRNKGNFPGRFSGRQFSNSRSEMNVSTLELGDSALYLCASSFTGTGELFFGEGSRLTVL.

This chain joins TRBV11-2 and TRBJ2-5, with 14 positions matching TRBD2. After removal of 1 base from V and 2 bases from J, the junction contained 6 bases not matched to a gene. There are 18 residues in the CDR3. Germline CDR1 and CDR2: SGHAT and FQNNGV. DNA for the CDR3: TGTGCCAGCAGCTTAGGCCGGACTAGCGGGGGGTCTCAAGAGACCCAGTACTTC. It yields the protein CASSLGRTSGGSQETQYF.

The V call is TRBV4-3, the J call TRBJ2-5, with D unclear. Germline V lookup: CDR1 LGHNA, CDR2 YSLEER. Trimming stripped 1 base from V and 1 base from J, with 10 bases between. The CDR3 covers 15 residues. For the CDR3, the DNA is TGCGCCAGCAGCCAAGCAGTACCAGGCCAAGAGACCCAGTACTTC. It codes for CASSQAVPGQETQYF.

CDR3 amino acids: CAGRLATGTDTQYF. In DNA form, the CDR3 reads TGCGCCGGTAGACTAGCTACCGGCACAGATACGCAGTATTTT. The chain employs TRBV5-1 and TRBJ2-3; TRBD2 agrees at 7 bases. CDR1 and CDR2 (germline): SGHRS, YFSETQ. The CDR3 is 14 amino acids. Trimming removed 10 bases from V and 1 base from J; junction bases left unmatched: 9.